The next 6 T cell receptor beta chains were all read from a single sample in a study of cytomegalovirus exposure and HLA in healthy donors. The PCR made use of 60 Vbeta and 13 Jbeta primers. The method was immunoSEQ multiplex PCR; TCRdb's version includes in-frame clones alone and lacks a portion of them. The sample has about 190,000 clones, 60% to 80% seen once; the top ten hold around 1.6%. The source material was PBMCs. Receptors were obtained from a woman under 30 in good health and CMV-seronegative.

The chain uses TRBV5-1 and TRBJ2-5; TRBD1 agrees at 12 bases. From germline, CDR1 is SGHRS and CDR2 YFSETQ. This CDR3 comprises 17 residues. With V trimmed by 4 bases and J by 4 bases, 11 bases remained unmatched. CDR3 amino acids: CASSLTGTGGAGETQYF. The DNA for the CDR3 is TGCGCCAGCAGCCTAACCGGGACAGGGGGCGCGGGAGAGACCCAGTACTTC.

The V gene is TRBV7-2, the J gene TRBJ2-7, with TRBD2 identical over 9 bases. Trimming at V came to 5 bases and at J to 3 bases, leaving 8 bases not matched to a gene. The CDR3 is 15 amino acids. Germline V gene sequence: CDR1 SGHTA, CDR2 FQGNSA. The CDR3 DNA is TGTGCCAGCAGCCTCGGACTAGCGTCGCACTACGAGCAGTACTTC. Protein sequence: CASSLGLASHYEQYF.

The chain combines TRBV6-6 with TRBJ2-1; D remains unclear. There are 13 residues in the CDR3. CDR1 is MNHNY and CDR2 is SVGAGI in the germline V gene (reference sequence). The V end was cut by 2 bases, the J end by 8 bases, with 10 bases between. CDR3 residues: CASSYALEHEQFF. The CDR3 coding sequence is TGTGCCAGCAGTTACGCCCTCGAGCATGAGCAGTTCTTC.

The chain uses TRBV4-1 and TRBJ2-7; D remains ambiguous. Germline assignment: CDR1 MGHRA and CDR2 YSYEKL. The CDR3 contains 14 residues. V dropped 5 bases and J dropped 1 base, with 12 bases sitting between them. The CDR3 spells CASSSPTSSYEQYF. CDR3 bases: TGCGCCAGCAGCTCCCCGACATCTTCCTACGAGCAGTACTTC.

This sequence joins TRBV28 and TRBJ1-2; D is possibly TRBD1 (6 bases). Germline lookup yields CDR1 MDHEN and CDR2 SYDVKM. Trimming left V 6 bases short and J 4 bases short, with 18 bases between. The CDR3 is 15 residues long. The DNA for the CDR3 is TGTGCCAGCAGCCCTTCACAGGGATCCGGCTATGGCTACACCTTC. This encodes CASSPSQGSGYGYTF.

The gene calls are TRBV5-1 and TRBJ1-2, with D possibly TRBD1 on 6 matching bases. Germline V CDR1 and CDR2: SGHRS, YFSETQ. The V end was cut by 4 bases, the J end by 0 bases, with 16 bases between. The CDR3 has 16 amino acids. The CDR3 DNA reads as TGCGCCAGCAGCCCGTATACAGGGAGTTCTAACTATGGCTACACCTTC. This codes for CASSPYTGSSNYGYTF.